The clone carrying this T cell receptor beta chain was counted ten times or more. This record belongs to a study of neurological immune-mediated disorders. TCRdb passed the 5' RACE reads through MiXCR, listing each CDR3 protein once. The sample shows 65,000 to 80,000 distinct CDR3 sequences, 17% of them seen only once. There are 17 residues in the CDR3. V lost 0 bases and J lost 5, with 19 bases in between. CDR1 is LNHNV and CDR2 is YYDKDF in the germline V gene (reference sequence). The sample comprised PBMCs. This sequence joins TRBV15 and TRBJ1-2; possibly TRBD1 for D (6 bases). This clonotype originated in a middle-aged woman in good health. The CDR3: CATSRDMGGLTSYGYTF. DNA of the CDR3: TGTGCCACCAGCAGAGATATGGGGGGCCTAACCTCATATGGCTACACCTTC.